This record covers a single T cell receptor beta chain. Its cognate antigen is unknown. TCR beta CDR3 sequences were amplified from RNA transcripts. TCR CDR3 underwent first-round RT-PCR with the HTBI primer set. TCRdb recomputed calls from the multiplex PCR reads with MiXCR, one row per CDR3 protein. The data contain about 640,000 distinct CDR3 sequences, 45% of them seen just once; the ten biggest clones take up under 8.5%. The data derive from a study of T cells in Graves' hyperthyroidism and ophthalmopathy. Study-level results: Model output signaled ophthalmopathy a median roughly six months ahead of onset. Most expanded thyroid clonotypes above 0.001 recurred in blood. Classification by a 13 V-J model distinguished ophthalmopathy from stable hyperthyroidism.

Germline assignment: CDR1 SQVTM and CDR2 ANQGSEA. V dropped 8 bases and J dropped 0 bases, with 16 bases sitting between them. The CDR3 has 14 amino acids. Clinical symptoms, serum thyroxine, TRAb, thyroid ultrasound and orbital computed tomography established diagnosis. The V call is TRBV29-1, the J call TRBJ1-2; D may be TRBD1 (6 bases). This receptor was obtained from an adult man with Graves' disease, either hyperthyroidism or ophthalmopathy (not recorded which). The sequencing sample was made of peripheral blood or thyroid tissue (not recorded which). This CDR3 reads CSSQTGTTNYGYTF. The CDR3 DNA sequence: TGCAGCAGTCAAACAGGGACCACTAACTATGGCTACACCTTC.